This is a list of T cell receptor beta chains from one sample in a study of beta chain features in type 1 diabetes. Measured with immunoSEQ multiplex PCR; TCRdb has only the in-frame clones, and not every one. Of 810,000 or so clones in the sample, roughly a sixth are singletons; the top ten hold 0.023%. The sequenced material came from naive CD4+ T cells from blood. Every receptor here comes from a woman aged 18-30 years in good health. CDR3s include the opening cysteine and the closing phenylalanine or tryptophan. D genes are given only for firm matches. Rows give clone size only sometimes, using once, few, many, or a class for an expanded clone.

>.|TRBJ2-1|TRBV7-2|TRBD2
CASSSPTSSGAYNEQFF
TGTGCCAGCAGCTCCCCCACCTCAAGCGGGGCCTACAATGAGCAGTTCTTC
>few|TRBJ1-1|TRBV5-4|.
CASSYKWGTEAFF
TGTGCCAGCAGCTATAAGTGGGGCACTGAAGCTTTCTTT
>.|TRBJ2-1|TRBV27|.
CASSFSLDRTQYSHEQFF
TGTGCCAGCAGTTTTTCGTTGGATCGGACGCAATATAGCCATGAGCAGTTCTTC
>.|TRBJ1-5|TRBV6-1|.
CASSDGGYQPQHF
TGTGCCAGCAGTGATGGGGGGTATCAGCCCCAGCATTTT
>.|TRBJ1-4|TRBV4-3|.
CASSQAPGQGGEKLFF
TGCGCCAGCAGCCAAGCTCCGGGGCAGGGTGGAGAAAAACTGTTTTTT
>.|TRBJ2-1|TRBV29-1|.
CSVETGGSYNEQFF
TGCAGCGTTGAAACCGGGGGCTCCTACAATGAGCAGTTCTTC
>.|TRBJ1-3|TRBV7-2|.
CASSPSPDSGNTIYF
TGTGCCAGCAGCCCCTCGCCGGATTCTGGAAACACCATATATTTT
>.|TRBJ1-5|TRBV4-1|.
CASSQGGQGHGNQPQHF
TGCGCCAGCAGCCAAGGGGGGCAGGGACATGGCAATCAGCCCCAGCATTTT
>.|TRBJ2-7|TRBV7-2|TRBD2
CASSPASGYYEQYF
TGTGCCAGCAGCCCGGCTAGCGGTTACTACGAGCAGTACTTC
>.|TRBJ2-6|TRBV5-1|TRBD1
CASSVDRVTGANVLTF
TGCGCCAGCAGCGTCGACAGGGTTACTGGGGCCAACGTCCTGACTTTC
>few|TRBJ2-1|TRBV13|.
CASSLAQGYEQFF
TGTGCCAGCAGCTTAGCCCAGGGATATGAGCAGTTCTTC
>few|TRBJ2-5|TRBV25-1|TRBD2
CASSAGGTPPETQYF
TGTGCCAGCAGTGCCGGGGGGACGCCTCCTGAGACCCAGTACTTC
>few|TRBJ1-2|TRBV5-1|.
CASSLDRNGYTF
TGCGCCAGCAGCCTTGACAGGAATGGCTACACCTTC
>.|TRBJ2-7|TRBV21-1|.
CASSKAQADPFPGEQYF
TGTGCCAGCAGCAAAGCGCAGGCAGACCCCTTTCCGGGCGAGCAGTACTTC
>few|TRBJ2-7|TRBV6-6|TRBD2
CASSGLVYEQYF
TGTGCCAGCAGTGGACTAGTTTACGAGCAGTACTTC
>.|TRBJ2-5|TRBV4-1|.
CASSQSRVRGSEETQYF
TGCGCCAGCAGCCAATCACGGGTTCGGGGGTCGGAGGAGACCCAGTACTTC
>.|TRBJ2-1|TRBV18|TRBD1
CASLGETGDYNEQFF
TGTGCCAGCCTGGGAGAAACAGGGGATTACAATGAGCAGTTCTTC
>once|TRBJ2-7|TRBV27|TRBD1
CASRKRTGGPYEQYF
TGTGCCAGCAGAAAGAGGACAGGGGGGCCCTACGAGCAGTACTTC
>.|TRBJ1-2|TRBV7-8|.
CASSLQGGVGYTF
TGTGCCAGCAGCTTACAAGGGGGAGTGGGCTACACCTTC
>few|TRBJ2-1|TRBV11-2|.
CASSLDENEQFF
TGTGCCAGCAGCTTAGACGAAAATGAGCAGTTCTTC
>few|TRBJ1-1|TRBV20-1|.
CSAIGNTEAFF
TGCAGTGCTATCGGGAACACTGAAGCTTTCTTT
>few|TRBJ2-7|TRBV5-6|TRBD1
CASSWTGLDEQYF
TGTGCCAGCAGCTGGACAGGTTTGGACGAGCAGTACTTC
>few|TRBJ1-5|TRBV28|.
CASSYGNQPQHF
TGTGCCAGCAGCTACGGGAATCAGCCCCAGCATTTT
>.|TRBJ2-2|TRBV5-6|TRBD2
CASSIRAGTNTGELFF
TGTGCCAGCAGCATACGAGCGGGAACGAACACCGGGGAGCTGTTTTTT
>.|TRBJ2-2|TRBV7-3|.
CASSITGPAPGELFF
TGTGCCAGCAGCATTACCGGGCCCGCACCCGGGGAGCTGTTTTTT
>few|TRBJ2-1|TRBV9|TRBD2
CASSVVATSDYNEQFF
TGTGCCAGCAGCGTAGTAGCGACTAGCGATTACAATGAGCAGTTCTTC
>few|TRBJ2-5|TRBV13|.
CASSQGWETQYF
TGTGCCAGCAGCCAGGGGTGGGAGACCCAGTACTTC
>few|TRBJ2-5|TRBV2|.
CASRSDSTYF
TGTGCCAGCAGGTCTGACTCCACGTACTTC
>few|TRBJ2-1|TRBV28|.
CASRAPGEGRGQFF
TGTGCCAGCAGGGCCCCGGGAGAAGGAAGAGGGCAGTTCTTC
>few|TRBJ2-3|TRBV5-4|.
CASSFGLVGTDTQYF
TGTGCCAGCAGCTTCGGGCTAGTGGGCACAGATACGCAGTATTTT
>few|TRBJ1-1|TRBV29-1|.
CSVQGVLYTEAFF
TGCAGCGTTCAAGGGGTTCTGTACACTGAAGCTTTCTTT
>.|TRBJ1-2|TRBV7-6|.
CASSMGGGYGYTF
TGTGCCAGCAGCATGGGGGGCGGCTATGGCTACACCTTC
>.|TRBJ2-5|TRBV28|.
CASSWDGRTQYF
TGTGCCAGCAGTTGGGACGGTCGGACCCAGTACTTC
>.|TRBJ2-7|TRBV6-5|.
CASSYPGTSPEQYF
TGTGCCAGCAGTTACCCCGGGACATCACCCGAGCAGTACTTC
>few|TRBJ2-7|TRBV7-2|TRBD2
CASSSGHGGYEQYF
TGTGCCAGCAGCTCCGGACACGGGGGGTACGAGCAGTACTTC
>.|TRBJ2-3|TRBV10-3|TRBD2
CASREADTQYF
TGTGCCAGCCGGGAGGCAGATACGCAGTATTTT
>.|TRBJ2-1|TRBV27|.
CASGAGYSYNEQFF
TGTGCCAGCGGGGCGGGCTACTCCTACAATGAGCAGTTCTTC
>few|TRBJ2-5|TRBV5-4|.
CASSLEPGRWETQYF
TGTGCCAGCAGCTTGGAGCCAGGGAGATGGGAGACCCAGTACTTC
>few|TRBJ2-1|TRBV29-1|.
CSVGNNEQFF
TGCAGCGTTGGTAACAATGAGCAGTTCTTC
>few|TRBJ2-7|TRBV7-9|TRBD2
CASSLAQGSGDYEQYF
TGTGCCAGCAGCTTAGCGCAAGGTAGCGGGGACTACGAGCAGTACTTC
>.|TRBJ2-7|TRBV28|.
CASRQSSSYEQYF
TGTGCCAGCAGGCAATCCTCCTCCTACGAGCAGTACTTC
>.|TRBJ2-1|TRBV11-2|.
CASSLSGSMSYNEQFF
TGTGCCAGCAGCTTATCTGGGAGCATGTCCTACAATGAGCAGTTCTTC
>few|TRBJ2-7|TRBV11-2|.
CASSSTGPEQYF
TGTGCCAGCAGCTCCACGGGCCCCGAGCAGTACTTC
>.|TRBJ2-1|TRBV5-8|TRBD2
CASSFLAGGSNEQFF
TGTGCCAGCAGCTTCCTAGCGGGAGGAAGCAATGAGCAGTTCTTC
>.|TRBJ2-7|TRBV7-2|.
CASSFSGLPGRGQYF
TGTGCCAGCAGCTTCTCGGGTCTGCCGGGGCGCGGGCAGTACTTC
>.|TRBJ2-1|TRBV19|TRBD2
CASRRLAGDGEQFF
TGTGCCAGTAGGAGACTAGCGGGAGATGGTGAGCAGTTCTTC
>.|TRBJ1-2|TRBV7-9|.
CASSRLKGRTDYGYTF
TGTGCCAGCAGCCGACTTAAGGGCCGGACGGACTATGGCTACACCTTC
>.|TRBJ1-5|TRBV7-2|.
CASSFTDNQPQHF
TGTGCCAGCAGCTTCACGGACAATCAGCCCCAGCATTTT
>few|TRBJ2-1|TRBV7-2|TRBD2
CASSSPNSGTKRYNEQFF
TGTGCCAGCAGCTCACCGAACAGCGGGACCAAAAGGTACAATGAGCAGTTCTTC
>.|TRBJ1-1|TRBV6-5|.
CASSFSLNTEAFF
TGTGCCAGCAGTTTCAGTCTGAACACTGAAGCTTTCTTT
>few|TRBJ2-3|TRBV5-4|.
CASSSGTLTDTQYF
TGTGCCAGCAGCTCTGGGACACTCACAGATACGCAGTATTTT
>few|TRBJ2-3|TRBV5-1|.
CASSQGTISTDTQYF
TGCGCCAGCAGCCAGGGGACCATTTCCACAGATACGCAGTATTTT
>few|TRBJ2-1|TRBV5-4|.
CATGASLDEQFF
TGTGCCACCGGAGCTAGTTTGGATGAGCAGTTCTTC
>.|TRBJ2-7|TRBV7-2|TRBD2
CASSIALAGGYEQYF
TGTGCCAGCAGCATCGCCCTAGCGGGAGGCTACGAGCAGTACTTC